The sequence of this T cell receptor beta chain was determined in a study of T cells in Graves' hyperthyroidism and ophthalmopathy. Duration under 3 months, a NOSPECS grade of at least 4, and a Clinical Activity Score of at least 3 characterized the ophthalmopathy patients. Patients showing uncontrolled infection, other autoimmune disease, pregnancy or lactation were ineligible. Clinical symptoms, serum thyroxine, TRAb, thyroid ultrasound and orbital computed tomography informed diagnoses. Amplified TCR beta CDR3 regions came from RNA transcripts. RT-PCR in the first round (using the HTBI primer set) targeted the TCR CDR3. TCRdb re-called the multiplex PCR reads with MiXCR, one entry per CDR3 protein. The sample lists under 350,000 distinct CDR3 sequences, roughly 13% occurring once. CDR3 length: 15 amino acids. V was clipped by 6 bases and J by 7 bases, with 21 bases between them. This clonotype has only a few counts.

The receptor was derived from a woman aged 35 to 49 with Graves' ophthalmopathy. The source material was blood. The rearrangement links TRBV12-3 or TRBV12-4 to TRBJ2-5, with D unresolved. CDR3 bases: TGTGCCAGCAGCGCTAGGAACATGGAATCAGGGACCCAGTACTTC. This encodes CASSARNMESGTQYF.